Listed below are T cell receptor beta chains from one sample, sequenced in a study of T cells in Graves' hyperthyroidism and ophthalmopathy. TCRdb reprocessed the multiplex PCR reads via MiXCR and lists one record per CDR3 protein. The table records some 370,000 distinct CDR3 sequences, about a sixth of them present only once. Sequencing was carried out using blood. Receptor source: a woman in her twenties or thirties with Graves' hyperthyroidism that later progressed to Graves' ophthalmopathy. Both conserved end residues are part of each CDR3. D genes are given only for firm matches. The listing skips clone size in some rows; elsewhere it reads once, few, many or a size class.

J,size,D,V,CDR3,DNA
TRBJ2-1,many,.,TRBV11-1,CASSLPAGPWGEQFF,TGTGCCAGCAGCTTGCCTGCGGGTCCCTGGGGTGAGCAGTTCTTC
TRBJ1-4,many,.,TRBV2,CASKGGGQFHNEKLFF,TGTGCCAGCAAAGGGGGAGGACAGTTCCATAATGAAAAACTGTTTTTT
TRBJ2-7,many,.,TRBV7-2,CASSRDGSSYEQYF,TGTGCCAGCAGCCGAGACGGGAGCTCCTACGAGCAGTACTTC
TRBJ1-4,.,TRBD1,TRBV28,CASSFEDRVREKLFF,TGTGCCAGCAGTTTTGAAGACAGGGTGAGGGAAAAACTGTTTTTT
TRBJ2-5,many,TRBD1,TRBV2,CASSPVRGTGAETQYF,TGTGCCAGCAGCCCCGTCCGGGGCACAGGGGCGGAGACCCAGTACTTC
TRBJ1-2,many,.,TRBV19,CASSIDSSIANYGYTF,TGTGCCAGTAGTATCGATTCTTCTATTGCGAACTATGGCTACACCTTC
TRBJ2-7,many,.,TRBV2,CASTDERREQYF,TGTGCCAGCACAGACGAAAGGCGGGAGCAGTACTTC
TRBJ1-4,few,.,TRBV4-2,CASSQVSGYEKLFF,TGTGCCAGCAGCCAAGTTTCCGGGTATGAAAAACTGTTTTTT
TRBJ2-6,many,.,TRBV28,CASSRTASGANVLTF,TGTGCCAGCAGCAGAACGGCATCTGGGGCCAACGTCCTGACTTTC
TRBJ2-7,many,.,TRBV19,CASRNGGRTEEQYF,TGTGCCAGTAGAAATGGGGGGAGGACGGAGGAGCAGTACTTC
TRBJ1-2,many,.,TRBV19,CASSSEVGNYGYTF,TGTGCCAGTAGTTCGGAAGTCGGCAACTATGGCTACACCTTC
TRBJ2-7,few,TRBD1,TRBV30,CAWRQGASYEQYF,TGTGCCTGGAGACAGGGGGCTTCCTACGAGCAGTACTTC
TRBJ1-1,many,.,TRBV19,CASSVYIRGTEAFF,TGTGCCAGTAGTGTTTACATCAGGGGCACTGAAGCTTTCTTT
TRBJ1-1,once,.,TRBV3-1,CASSQAPPGREAFF,TGTGCCAGCAGCCAAGCGCCCCCGGGTCGTGAAGCTTTCTTT
TRBJ1-2,many,.,TRBV20-1,CSASPIMDSLYGYTF,TGCAGTGCTAGTCCGATCATGGACAGCCTCTATGGCTACACCTTC
TRBJ2-7,many,.,TRBV7-3,CASSFKGTRTPCEQYF,TGTGCCAGCAGCTTCAAAGGTACGAGGACCCCCTGCGAGCAGTACTTC
TRBJ2-7,many,TRBD2,TRBV9,CASSAGAMGGSHEQYF,TGTGCCAGCAGCGCCGGGGCGATGGGCGGGAGCCATGAGCAGTACTTC
TRBJ2-5,many,.,TRBV28,CASSRYGPLETQYF,TGTGCCAGCAGCCGTTATGGGCCCCTAGAGACCCAGTACTTC
TRBJ1-2,many,TRBD1,TRBV10-1,CASSELGTGEYGYTF,TGCGCCAGCAGTGAGTTGGGGACAGGGGAATATGGCTACACCTTC
TRBJ1-2,many,.,TRBV5-1,CASSPERGEYGYTF,TGCGCCAGCAGCCCCGAGCGAGGGGAGTATGGCTACACCTTC
TRBJ2-5,many,TRBD1,TRBV19,CASSTQRDSRLQETQYF,TGTGCCAGTAGTACCCAAAGGGACAGCCGACTCCAAGAGACCCAGTACTTC
TRBJ1-5,.,.,TRBV20-1,CSATPILEYQPQHF,TGCAGTGCTACCCCGATCCTGGAATATCAGCCCCAGCATTTT
TRBJ1-3,many,TRBD1,TRBV12-3/TRBV12-4,CASSPGGATAPFKTSGNTIYF,TGTGCCAGCAGCCCAGGGGGGGCGACAGCGCCCTTTAAAACCTCTGGAAACACCATATATTTT
TRBJ1-2,few,.,TRBV5-6,CASSLRWEENYGYTF,TGTGCCAGCAGCCTACGCTGGGAGGAAAACTATGGCTACACCTTC
TRBJ2-7,.,.,TRBV11-3,CASSRTGGEYEQYF,TGTGCCAGCAGCCGGACAGGCGGGGAATACGAGCAGTACTTC
TRBJ2-7,many,TRBD1,TRBV19,CASSITRGPQYF,TGTGCCAGTAGTATCACCAGGGGGCCGCAGTACTTC
TRBJ1-1,many,TRBD1,TRBV10-3,CAVGQDTEAFF,TGTGCCGTAGGACAGGACACTGAAGCTTTCTTT
TRBJ2-7,many,TRBD1,TRBV6-2/TRBV6-3,CASSTGTDSSYEQYF,TGTGCCAGCAGCACCGGGACAGATTCCTCCTACGAGCAGTACTTC
TRBJ2-4,many,.,TRBV2,CASSERSGKNIQYF,TGTGCCAGCAGTGAACGCAGCGGCAAAAACATTCAGTACTTC
TRBJ2-3,.,.,TRBV11-2,CASSLTPGLFADTQYF,TGTGCCAGCAGCTTGACTCCGGGACTTTTCGCAGATACGCAGTATTTT
TRBJ1-6,many,.,TRBV28,CASSLGIRNNSPLHF,TGTGCCAGCAGTTTAGGTATCAGAAATAATTCACCCCTCCACTTT
TRBJ2-1,many,TRBD2,TRBV2,CASRARSFSGSSYNEQFF,TGTGCCAGCAGAGCCCGGTCGTTTAGCGGGAGCTCCTACAATGAGCAGTTCTTC
TRBJ2-7,.,.,TRBV2,CASNYLGRGYEQYF,TGTGCCAGCAACTACCTGGGACGGGGCTACGAGCAGTACTTC
TRBJ2-5,few,.,TRBV6-6,CASSYAPEGGRGTQYF,TGTGCCAGCAGTTACGCCCCGGAGGGGGGTCGGGGGACCCAGTACTTC
TRBJ1-2,many,.,TRBV3-1,CASSQKGGHGYTF,TGTGCCAGCAGCCAGAAAGGGGGTCATGGCTACACCTTC
TRBJ2-1,many,.,TRBV24-1,CATSDPNYNEQFF,TGTGCCACCAGTGATCCAAACTACAATGAGCAGTTCTTC
TRBJ2-4,.,.,TRBV7-9,CASSSTLAKNIQYF,TGTGCCAGCAGCTCGACCTTAGCCAAAAACATTCAGTACTTC
TRBJ2-3,.,.,TRBV5-4,CASSLGLASADTQYF,TGTGCCAGCAGCTTAGGGCTAGCTAGCGCAGATACGCAGTATTTT
TRBJ2-7,few,TRBD1,TRBV19,CASSISRDRASYEQYF,TGTGCCAGTAGTATTAGCCGGGACAGGGCTTCCTACGAGCAGTACTTC
TRBJ1-2,.,.,TRBV29-1,CSVEGDDGYTF,TGCAGCGTTGAAGGTGACGATGGCTACACCTTC